These 13 T cell receptor beta chains originate from one sample sequenced in a study of blood T cell repertoires in COVID-19. Generated by immunoSEQ multiplex PCR, the TCRdb table keeps only in-frame clones and is missing some. The data show about 58,000 clones, with about 85% seen just once and 4.7% held by the top ten. The sequenced material came from peripheral blood. The origin of the receptors is a man aged 35 to 55 with active COVID-19.

This chain links TRBV19 with TRBJ1-1, with TRBD1 matching 9 bases. This CDR3 has 13 residues. Germline V gene data show CDR1 as LNHDA and CDR2 as SQIVND (reference sequence). V trimming: 6 bases; J trimming: 4 bases; junction bases outside the gene matches: 3. The CDR3: CASRMTGGTEAFF. Here the CDR3 DNA reads TGTGCCAGTAGGATGACAGGGGGCACTGAAGCTTTCTTT. The variable domain in full, completed from reference TRBV19 and TRBJ1-1, reads DGGITQSPKYLFRKEGQNVTLSCEQNLNHDAMYWYRQDPGQGLRLIYYSQIVNDFQKGDIAEGYSVSREKKESFPLTVTSAQKNPTAFYLCASRMTGGTEAFFGQGTRLTVV.

The rearrangement uses TRBV5-1 and TRBJ2-7; 9 bases are a match to TRBD2. Germline V CDR1 and CDR2: SGHRS, YFSETQ. This CDR3 spans 15 amino acids. J gave up 1 base and V 3 bases, and 5 bases lay outside the gene matches. The CDR3: CASSSIAGESYEQYF. CDR3 sequence (DNA): TGCGCCAGCAGCTCGATAGCGGGAGAATCCTACGAGCAGTACTTC.

The chain couples TRBV5-3 to TRBJ1-4, with 9 bases matching TRBD1. TRBV5-3 is assigned to the ORF class and has an uncertain function. The CDR3 extends over 15 amino acids. V trimming: 0 bases; J trimming: 5 bases; junction bases outside the gene matches: 2. CDR3: CARSLVDRGNEKLFF. The CDR3 bases are TGTGCCAGAAGCTTGGTGGACAGGGGAAATGAAAAACTGTTTTTT.

V gene TRBV19 combines with J gene TRBJ2-1; 7 nucleotides align to TRBD2. V was clipped by 4 bases and J by 1 base; unmatched bases: 7. This CDR3 has 16 residues. CDR1 and CDR2 from the germline V gene are LNHDA and SQIVND (reference sequence). The CDR3 DNA is TGTGCCAGTAGTAGGGGTGGGAGGGCTTCCTACAATGAGCAGTTCTTC. Protein sequence: CASSRGGRASYNEQFF.

As DNA, the CDR3 is TGTGCCTGGAGTGTACTCGGCAGGGACTACGAGCAGTACTTC. It specifies CAWSVLGRDYEQYF. The chain links TRBV30 to TRBJ2-7; D is possibly TRBD1 (5 bases). The CDR3 totals 14 residues. Between the trimmed V and J ends, which lost 0 bases and 3 bases, there was a span of 12 bases. Germline lookup yields CDR1 GTSNPN and CDR2 SVGIG (reference sequence).

The gene calls are TRBV28 and TRBJ1-5, with a tentative D call TRBD1 (5 bases). The CDR3 contains 14 residues. V dropped 5 bases and J dropped 2 bases, with 10 bases sitting between them. CDR1 is MDHEN, CDR2 SYDVKM, per germline. The CDR3 protein is CASSPGGGNQPQHF. The CDR3 coding sequence is TGTGCCAGCAGTCCTGGGGGGGGCAATCAGCCCCAGCATTTT. Together with reference TRBV28 and TRBJ1-5, the CDR3 gives the full variable domain: DVKVTQSSRYLVKRTGEKVFLECVQDMDHENMFWYRQDPGLGLRLIYFSYDVKMKEKGDIPEGYSVSREKKERFSLILESASTNQTSMYLCASSPGGGNQPQHFGDGTRLSIL.

The chain has TRBV19 and TRBJ2-5; TRBD2 might be the D (6 bases). V was trimmed by 8 bases and J by 10 bases, leaving 23 bases between them. CDR3 length equals 14 residues. Germline V gene lookup returns CDR1 LNHDA and CDR2 SQIVND (reference sequence). CDR3 in amino acids: CASGLRTRTGDQYF. The CDR3 DNA follows: TGTGCCAGTGGCCTGAGGACACGCACGGGGGACCAGTACTTC.

This rearrangement joins TRBV5-4 to TRBJ1-6; 7 bases fit TRBD1. The CDR3 is 17 residues long. Germline-derived CDR1 and CDR2 are SGHNT and YYREEE (reference sequence). The V gene end was trimmed by 1 base and the J gene end by 5 bases; junction bases not matched to a gene: 9. The DNA of the CDR3 is TGTGCCAGCAGCTTGCCCATTGGACAGGAGGATAATTCACCCCTCCACTTT. Its protein is CASSLPIGQEDNSPLHF.

This rearrangement joins TRBV28 to TRBJ2-3, with TRBD2 matching over 7 bases. J was trimmed by 2 bases and V by 5 bases; bases with no gene match: 7. CDR1 and CDR2 (germline): MDHEN, SYDVKM. The CDR3 contains 15 residues. The CDR3 region is CASSGQRDYTDTQYF. The CDR3 DNA reads as TGTGCCAGCAGTGGACAACGGGACTACACAGATACGCAGTATTTT.

V is TRBV7-2 and J is TRBJ2-3; 10 bases map to TRBD2. Trimming took 5 bases from V and 3 from J; bases not matched to a gene: 2. The CDR3 has 14 residues. Germline CDR1 SGHTA, CDR2 FQGNSA. In DNA, the CDR3 is TGTGCCAGCAGCATTAGCGGGAGGACAGATACGCAGTATTTT. It encodes CASSISGRTDTQYF.

This clone was counted at least ten times. The chain carries TRBV19 and TRBJ2-2; D may be TRBD2 (6 bases). The CDR3 extends over 14 amino acids. V dropped 7 bases and J dropped 3 bases, with 12 bases sitting between them. CDR1 LNHDA and CDR2 SQIVND come from the germline V gene (reference sequence). The CDR3, as DNA: TGTGCCAGTAATTCGGGGGACCACACCGGGGAGCTGTTTTTT. The encoded protein is CASNSGDHTGELFF.

The V and J genes are TRBV7-9 and TRBJ2-3; TRBD1 is a possible D gene (6 bases). Trimming took 3 bases from V and 5 from J, leaving 12 bases between them. The CDR3 consists of 14 residues. The germline gives CDR1 SEHNR, CDR2 FQNEAQ (reference sequence). The CDR3 DNA reads TGTGCCAGCAGCTTCGAGTTCAGGGGAGATACGCAGTATTTT. Its protein product is CASSFEFRGDTQYF.

This rearrangement joins TRBV6-5 to TRBJ1-6; 7 bases line up with TRBD1. Trimming took 8 bases from V and 7 from J; bases not matched to a gene: 8. CDR1 is MNHEY and CDR2 is SVGAGI in the germline V gene. The CDR3 loop spans 14 amino acids. As DNA, the CDR3 is TGTGCCAGCCAGGGGACAGTAAGAAATTCACCCCTCCACTTT. Protein: CASQGTVRNSPLHF.